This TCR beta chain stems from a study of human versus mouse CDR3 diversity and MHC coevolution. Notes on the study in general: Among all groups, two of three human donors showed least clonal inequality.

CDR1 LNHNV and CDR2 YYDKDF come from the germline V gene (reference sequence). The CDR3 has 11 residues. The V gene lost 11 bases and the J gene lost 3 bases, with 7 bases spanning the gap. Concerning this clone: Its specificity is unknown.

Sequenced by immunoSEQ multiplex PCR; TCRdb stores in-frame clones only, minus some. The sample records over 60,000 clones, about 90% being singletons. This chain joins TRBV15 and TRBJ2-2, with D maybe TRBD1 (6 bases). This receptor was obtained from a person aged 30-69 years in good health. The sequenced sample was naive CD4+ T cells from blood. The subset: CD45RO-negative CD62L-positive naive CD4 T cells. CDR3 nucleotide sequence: TGTGCCCCAGGGGACACCGGGGAGCTGTTTTTT. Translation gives CAPGDTGELFF.